The 31 T cell receptor beta chains in this list originate from one sample, sequenced in a study of CD8+CD57+ T cells in acquired aplastic anemia. CDR3 and TCR beta VDJ profiling relied on genomic DNA as the template. TCRdb passed the reads through MiXCR, listing each CDR3 protein once. The data show approximately 200,000 distinct CDR3 sequences, about 59% seen once. Sequencing was done on a sample of sorted CD4+, CD8+, or CD8+CD57+ T cells (not recorded which) from PBMCs. The source of these receptors is a human donor in good health.

The genes are TRBV7-3 and TRBJ2-5; 9 bases are shared with TRBD1. This CDR3 comprises 16 residues. V lost 5 bases to trimming and J lost 3 bases; unmatched junction nucleotides: 10. CDR1 SGHTA and CDR2 FQGTGA come from the germline V gene. CDR3: CASSRLGRTGEETQYF. Here the CDR3 DNA reads TGTGCCAGCAGCCGCCTGGGGAGGACAGGGGAAGAGACCCAGTACTTC.

J is TRBJ2-1 and V is TRBV19, with 8 bases lining up with TRBD2. The CDR3 has 13 residues. From germline, CDR1 is LNHDA and CDR2 SQIVND (reference sequence). J gave up 7 bases and V 7 bases, and 6 bases lay outside the gene matches. DNA for the CDR3: TGTGCCAGTATGGCGGGAGGTGGGAATGAGCAGTTCTTC. Amino acid sequence: CASMAGGGNEQFF.

The chain joins TRBV7-8 to TRBJ1-2, with TRBD1 as a possible D gene (5 bases). The V end lost 5 bases, the J end lost 7 bases, and 17 bases lay between the germline ends. The CDR3 has 14 amino acids. Germline V gene sequence: CDR1 SGHVS, CDR2 FQNEAQ. The chain's CDR3 is CASSPERDAAGYTF. DNA for the CDR3: TGTGCCAGCAGCCCAGAGCGGGACGCAGCTGGCTACACCTTC.

The CDR3 DNA is TGTGCCAGCAGGCAATCGGCAGGAGGGACCTACGAGCAGTACTTC. It yields the protein CASRQSAGGTYEQYF. This chain joins TRBV6-1 and TRBJ2-7; D might be TRBD2 (6 bases). V was trimmed by 6 bases and J by 2 bases, leaving 17 bases between them. In germline, CDR1 is MNHNS, CDR2 SASEGT. The CDR3 covers 15 residues.

The chain uses TRBV12-3 or TRBV12-4 and TRBJ2-1, with D possibly being TRBD2 (5 bases). The V and J ends lost 4 bases and 7 bases respectively, with 8 bases between them. The CDR3 is made up of 12 amino acids. The CDR3 nucleotides are TGTGCCAGCAGTTCCGGAGGTAATGAGCAGTTCTTC. Protein: CASSSGGNEQFF.

The chain combines TRBV5-5 with TRBJ2-2; either TRBD1 or TRBD2 may supply D (7 bases each). Germline V gives CDR1 SGHKS, CDR2 YYEKEE (reference sequence). This CDR3 has 16 residues. Trimming removed 5 bases from V and 3 bases from J, with 17 bases in between. The CDR3 sequence: CASSKGASGYTGELFF. The DNA for the CDR3 is TGTGCCAGCAGTAAGGGGGCTAGCGGATACACCGGGGAGCTGTTTTTT.

This clonotype was recorded many times. Mismatch with germline at one junction end may stem from a read error. V usage is TRBV7-9 and J usage is TRBJ2-6, with D unclear. From germline, CDR1 is SEHNR and CDR2 FQNEAQ (reference sequence). The length of the CDR3 is 14 residues. The CDR3 DNA is TGTGCCAGCAGCTTAGTACAGAGTGCCACCGTCCTGACTTTC. Protein sequence: CASSLVQSATVLTF.

The J gene is TRBJ1-2, the V gene TRBV28; 8 bases line up with TRBD1. Germline assignment: CDR1 MDHEN and CDR2 SYDVKM. The CDR3 runs to 16 residues. V dropped 7 bases and J dropped 1; count of bases not matched to a gene: 11. In nucleotides, the CDR3 is TGTGCCAGCACCCTGTTGGGGGGACAGGTTAACTATGGCTACACCTTC. Its protein product is CASTLLGGQVNYGYTF.

The chain combines TRBV10-3 with TRBJ2-3, with TRBD2 matching over 11 bases. V was pared by 10 bases and J by 4 bases, with 16 bases of the junction left unmatched. The CDR3 runs to 17 residues. CDR1 ENHRY and CDR2 SYGVKD come from the germline V gene. The CDR3 DNA is TGTGCCACCTTCACTAGCGGGAGCCTAACTGAGGCAGATACGCAGTATTTT. Residues: CATFTSGSLTEADTQYF.

This clonotype was seen just once. This may be a read error: a much more frequent sequence differs by one nucleotide. This sequence joins TRBV4-1 and TRBJ2-2, with D uncertain. The CDR3 covers 14 residues. Germline values: CDR1 MGHRA, CDR2 YSYEKL. V gave up 2 bases and J gave up 5 bases, with 9 bases separating them. CDR3 DNA sequence: TGCGCCAGCAGCCAATTTCAAGGTACCGGGGAGCTGTTTTTT. Amino acids: CASSQFQGTGELFF.

This clonotype was detected many times. The chain recombines TRBV12-3 or TRBV12-4 with TRBJ2-2, with D tentatively TRBD1 (5 bases). The length of the CDR3 is 11 residues. V was pared by 1 base and J by 17 bases, with 11 bases between. CDR3 residues: CASSLGTPAFF. CDR3 in DNA: TGTGCCAGCAGTTTAGGGACACCCGCCTTTTTT.

The rearrangement links TRBV10-3 to TRBJ2-3; the D is unclear. Germline V CDR1 and CDR2: ENHRY, SYGVKD. This CDR3 is built from 14 residues. V dropped 6 bases and J dropped 0 bases, with 10 bases sitting between them. The CDR3 DNA is TGTGCCATCAGGGCCGCGAGAAGCACAGATACGCAGTATTTT. It translates to CAIRAARSTDTQYF.

The chain carries TRBV27 and TRBJ2-7, with D maybe TRBD2 (6 bases). The CDR3 consists of 14 residues. With 5 bases removed from V and 7 bases from J, the gap between germline ends came to 18 bases. CDR1 is MNHEY, CDR2 SMNVEV, per germline (reference sequence). In DNA form, the CDR3 reads TGTGCCAGCAGTCCTTTGGCGGGACTGGAGGAGCAGTACTTC. Amino acids: CASSPLAGLEEQYF.

The chain recombines TRBV20-1 with TRBJ2-7; D may correspond to TRBD1 or TRBD2 (9 bases each). Germline CDR1 DFQATT, CDR2 SNEGSKA (reference sequence). The CDR3 has 17 residues. Trimming took off 6 bases at V and 6 bases at J, with 30 bases between the two ends. For the CDR3, the DNA is TGCAGTGCGCCCTCGGCGGGAGGGGGACAGGGTAATCCCGAGCAGTACTTC. This translates into CSAPSAGGGQGNPEQYF.

The V and J genes are TRBV7-3 and TRBJ1-6; D might be TRBD1 (6 bases). CDR1 and CDR2 from the germline V gene are SGHTA and FQGTGA. This CDR3 region has 13 residues. The V gene lost 5 bases and the J gene lost 11 bases, with 13 bases spanning the gap. In nucleotides, the CDR3 is TGTGCCAGCAGCATACAACAGGGCACACCCCTCCACTTT. It translates to CASSIQQGTPLHF. The whole variable domain, remainder taken from reference TRBV7-3 and TRBJ1-6, is GAGVSQTPSNKVTEKGKYVELRCDPISGHTALYWYRQSLGQGPEFLIYFQGTGAADDSGLPNDRFFAVRPEGSVSTLKIQRTERGDSAVYLCASSIQQGTPLHFGNGTRLTVT.

This rearrangement joins TRBV19 to TRBJ2-1; D is uncertain. V was trimmed by 6 bases and J by 6 bases, leaving 15 bases between them. This CDR3 has 14 residues. Germline V gives CDR1 LNHDA, CDR2 SQIVND (reference sequence). The CDR3 is CASSPSQSPNEQFF. CDR3 DNA: TGTGCCAGTAGCCCGAGTCAATCGCCCAATGAGCAGTTCTTC.

V usage is TRBV4-1 and J usage is TRBJ1-5; possibly TRBD1 for D (6 bases). The V end was cut by 3 bases, the J end by 2 bases, with 11 bases between. Germline values: CDR1 MGHRA, CDR2 YSYEKL. The length of the CDR3 is 15 residues. The CDR3: CASSHQGTGNQPQHF. CDR3 sequence (DNA): TGCGCCAGCAGCCACCAGGGGACGGGCAATCAGCCCCAGCATTTT.

This clonotype was seen many times. As DNA, the CDR3 is TGTGCCTTCGATACCGGCGGGGGGCGCACAGATACGCAGTATTTT. Its translation is CAFDTGGGRTDTQYF. The chain recombines TRBV30 with TRBJ2-3; 8 bases are a match to TRBD2. The CDR3 covers 15 residues. Germline V gene lookup returns CDR1 GTSNPN and CDR2 SVGIG (reference sequence). V dropped 7 bases and J dropped 1; count of bases not matched to a gene: 10.

The J gene is TRBJ2-7, the V gene TRBV2; a weak D match, TRBD1 (6 bases). The length of the CDR3 is 15 residues. V was trimmed by 9 bases and J by 2 bases, leaving 20 bases between them. The germline CDR1 and CDR2 sequences are SNHLY and FYNNEI. The CDR3 coding sequence is TGTGCCAGAAGAAAACCGGGACATCGTACCTACGAGCAGTACTTC. Translation gives CARRKPGHRTYEQYF. Looking up the rest from reference TRBV2 and TRBJ2-7 gives the full variable domain: EPEVTQTPSHQVTQMGQEVILRCVPISNHLYFYWYRQILGQKVEFLVSFYNNEISEKSEIFDDQFSVERPDGSNFTLKIRSTKLEDSAMYFCARRKPGHRTYEQYFGPGTRLTVT.

This clonotype was seen more than once but under ten times. V and J are TRBV24-1 and TRBJ1-2; 8 bases fit TRBD1. The V gene's germline CDR1 is KGHDR and CDR2 SFDVKD. The CDR3 sequence is 16 residues long. V was pared by 4 bases and J by 4 bases, with 10 bases of the junction left unmatched. The CDR3 DNA follows: TGTGCCACCAGTGACCCCACGACAGGGGAAGCCTATGGCTACACCTTC. It encodes CATSDPTTGEAYGYTF.

V gene TRBV19 combines with J gene TRBJ2-3; D may be TRBD1 (6 bases). Trimming left V 4 bases short and J 1 base short, with 12 bases between. CDR1 is LNHDA and CDR2 is SQIVND in the germline V gene (reference sequence). CDR3 length: 15 residues. CDR3 sequence reads: CASSTVAGGTDTQYF. CDR3 coding DNA: TGTGCCAGTAGTACCGTCGCAGGGGGCACAGATACGCAGTATTTT. The whole variable domain, filled in from reference TRBV19 and TRBJ2-3, reads DGGITQSPKYLFRKEGQNVTLSCEQNLNHDAMYWYRQDPGQGLRLIYYSQIVNDFQKGDIAEGYSVSREKKESFPLTVTSAQKNPTAFYLCASSTVAGGTDTQYFGPGTRLTVL.

The V call is TRBV9, the J call TRBJ1-1; D gene unclear. Germline CDR1 SGDLS, CDR2 YYNGEE. The V end was cut by 0 bases, the J end by 0 bases, with 12 bases between. The CDR3 has 16 residues. The CDR3 region is CASSVVALEMNTEAFF. CDR3 coding DNA: TGTGCCAGCAGCGTAGTAGCATTAGAGATGAACACTGAAGCTTTCTTT.

The chain carries TRBV10-1 and TRBJ1-5; 9 nucleotides align to TRBD1. Germline CDR1 and CDR2: WNHNN and SYGVQD (reference sequence). V trimming: 8 bases; J trimming: 2 bases; junction bases outside the gene matches: 7. The CDR3 covers 15 residues. CDR3 residues: CASWTGDVGNQPQHF. CDR3 coding DNA: TGCGCCAGCTGGACAGGGGACGTCGGCAATCAGCCCCAGCATTTT.

The chain combines TRBV20-1 with TRBJ2-3, with D perhaps matching TRBD2 (6 bases). CDR1 DFQATT and CDR2 SNEGSKA come from the germline V gene (reference sequence). Trimming cost V 0 bases and J 6 bases, with 7 bases left between them. The CDR3 is 12 residues long. The CDR3 DNA reads TGCAGTGCTAGAGAGGGGGGTGATACGCAGTATTTT. Protein product: CSAREGGDTQYF.

The sample holds one count of this clonotype. Here the CDR3 omits its conserved ending phenylalanine or tryptophan, so a read error is the likely source. This chain joins TRBV29-1 and TRBJ1-2; no clear D gene. Per germline, CDR1 SQVTM and CDR2 ANQGSEA. The V gene lost 6 bases and the J gene lost 4 bases, with 27 bases spanning the gap. The CDR3 length is 17 residues. CDR3 bases: TGCAGCGTCGAAAATCACGGGAGGGTAGTTATAATCTATGGCTACACCCTC. This codes for CSVENHGRVVIIYGYTL.

The genes are TRBV5-1 and TRBJ1-1; 11 nucleotides line up with TRBD1. The V and J ends lost 4 bases and 4 bases, in that order; junction bases with no gene match: 12. The CDR3 has 17 residues. From germline, CDR1 is SGHRS and CDR2 YFSETQ. Written as DNA, the CDR3 is TGCGCCAGCAGCAGGGGGACAGGGGGAACGGGGGGCACTGAAGCTTTCTTT. Translating it yields CASSRGTGGTGGTEAFF.

The gene calls are TRBV5-5 and TRBJ1-2; D is uncertain. This CDR3 region has 15 residues. Germline CDR1 reads SGHKS; CDR2 reads YYEKEE (reference sequence). The V end was cut by 0 bases, the J end by 3 bases, with 12 bases between. CDR3 DNA: TGTGCCAGCAGCTTGGAACTCCCTGTGGACTATGGCTACACCTTC. Protein sequence: CASSLELPVDYGYTF.

As regards this clonotype: A much larger clone differs from this one at a single base, so this may be a read error. The chain has TRBV10-1 and TRBJ2-7; D uncertain. Per the germline V gene, CDR1 is WNHNN and CDR2 is SYGVQD (reference sequence). This CDR3 is 13 amino acids long. The CDR3 sequence is CASSDAVSYEQYF. DNA of the CDR3: TGTGCCAGCAGTGATGCGGTCTCCTACGAGCAGTACTTC.

The chain uses TRBV7-9 and TRBJ2-3; tentative D call: TRBD2 (7 bases). The V gene's germline CDR1 is SEHNR and CDR2 FQNEAQ (reference sequence). CDR3 size: 16 residues. V lost 4 bases, J lost 2 bases, and 16 bases lay in between. CDR3 in amino acids: CASSSVTGGNTDTQYF. In DNA form, the CDR3 reads TGTGCCAGCAGCTCCGTTACGGGGGGCAACACAGATACGCAGTATTTT.

The chain combines TRBV9 with TRBJ1-2, with D possibly TRBD1 on 5 matching bases. The CDR3 contains 14 residues. Germline V gene lookup returns CDR1 SGDLS and CDR2 YYNGEE. Trimming cost V 5 bases and J 6 bases, with 17 bases left between them. The CDR3 sequence: CASRGVRFLDGYTF. DNA for the CDR3: TGTGCCAGCAGGGGGGTCAGGTTCTTAGATGGCTACACCTTC. Full variable domain (missing parts from reference TRBV9 and TRBJ1-2): DSGVTQTPKHLITATGQRVTLRCSPRSGDLSVYWYQQSLDQGLQFLIQYYNGEERAKGNILERFSAQQFPDLHSELNLSSLELGDSALYFCASRGVRFLDGYTFGSGTRLTVV.

V and J are TRBV15 and TRBJ2-5; D may be TRBD2 (5 bases). The CDR3 is 13 residues long. V shed 5 bases and J shed 1 base, with 8 bases lying between them. In germline, CDR1 is LNHNV, CDR2 YYDKDF (reference sequence). The CDR3, as DNA: TGTGCCACCAGCCGGGGTGTCCAAGAGACCCAGTACTTC. It specifies CATSRGVQETQYF. Together with reference TRBV15 and TRBJ2-5, the CDR3 gives the full variable domain: DAMVIQNPRYQVTQFGKPVTLSCSQTLNHNVMYWYQQKSSQAPKLLFHYYDKDFNNEADTPDNFQSRRPNTSFCFLDIRSPGLGDTAMYLCATSRGVQETQYFGPGTRLLVL.